This T cell receptor (beta chain) was identified in a study of T cells after yellow fever vaccination. Overall study context: Some fractions had low cell numbers, and these were prepared with SMART-Seq v4 Ultra Low Input.

Overall study findings and caveats: Clones from primary vaccination mostly reappeared after the booster (96% CD4, less than 90% CD8). There was a possibility that FACS-sorted repertoires contained abundant clonotypes contaminating from the bulk population.

In TCRdb, the 5' RACE reads were re-called with MiXCR into one record per CDR3 protein. The sample lists over 200,000 distinct CDR3 sequences; about 7% were seen once. Germline V gene data show CDR1 as SGHTA and CDR2 as FQGNSA. The V gene end was trimmed by 1 base and the J gene end by 2 bases; junction bases not matched to a gene: 5. CDR3 length: 16 amino acids. Only a few counts were recorded for this clonotype. The antigen is unknown. The clonotype comes from a man aged 25-45 years who received the YFV17D yellow fever vaccine. Source: CD4+ T cells sorted from PBMCs, taken on the day of the yellow fever booster vaccination. V and J are TRBV7-2 and TRBJ2-4; 7 bases align to TRBD1. Written as DNA, the CDR3 is TGTGCCAGCAGCTTAGGGGCCAGGGGGTCCAAAAACATTCAGTACTTC. It specifies CASSLGARGSKNIQYF.